This T cell receptor (beta chain) appears in the sequencing data of a study of neoadjuvant anti-PD-1 for oral cavity cancer. Overall study: Patients without progression received a fourth nivolumab dose around day 43, then surgical resection on days 50-56.

General study points: Each response group had just a few patients in TCR analyses.

Regarding this clone: Its target is not known.

Germline CDR1 is GTSNPN and CDR2 is SVGIG (reference sequence). The V end lost 4 bases, the J end lost 7 bases, and 17 bases lay between the germline ends. This CDR3 has 13 amino acids. Six replicates per PBMC sample, mostly from roughly 490 ng of genomic DNA. Clones were sequenced by immunoSEQ multiplex PCR, and TCRdb holds only the in-frame ones, with some missing. This sample has approximately 74,000 clones, with under 85% found just once. The source is a person aged 35 to 85 with oral cavity squamous cell carcinoma. J is TRBJ2-7 and V is TRBV30, with unresolved D. This sample comprised PBMCs, obtained before nivolumab (anti-PD-1) treatment. CDR3 loop: CAWTPGHAWEQYF. CDR3 nucleotide sequence: TGTGCCTGGACCCCGGGTCACGCCTGGGAGCAGTACTTC.